This T cell receptor beta chain was identified in a study of spatial heterogeneity in lung cancer. Across the whole study: A unique TCR and UMI combination showed up more than ten times in raw reads, on average.

Time point described: blood at routine non-recurrence follow-up after resection. This clonotype was detected a few times. MiXCR was run by TCRdb on the 5' RACE reads, yielding one entry per CDR3 protein. Of roughly 110,000 distinct CDR3 sequences detected, more than 10% appear once; the ten largest clones hold 20% to 25%. This sequence originates from a female donor with early-stage non-small cell lung cancer. Sample: PBMCs, taken at follow-up.

CDR3 DNA sequence: TGTGCCCCTCGGACAGGGTTTGGAAACACCATATATTTT. Translation gives CAPRTGFGNTIYF. The chain is built from TRBV24-1 and TRBJ1-3; the match to TRBD1 covers 8 bases. This CDR3 has 13 residues. Losses at the gene ends were 12 bases for V and 3 bases for J; bases not matched to a gene: 6. In germline, CDR1 is KGHDR, CDR2 SFDVKD.